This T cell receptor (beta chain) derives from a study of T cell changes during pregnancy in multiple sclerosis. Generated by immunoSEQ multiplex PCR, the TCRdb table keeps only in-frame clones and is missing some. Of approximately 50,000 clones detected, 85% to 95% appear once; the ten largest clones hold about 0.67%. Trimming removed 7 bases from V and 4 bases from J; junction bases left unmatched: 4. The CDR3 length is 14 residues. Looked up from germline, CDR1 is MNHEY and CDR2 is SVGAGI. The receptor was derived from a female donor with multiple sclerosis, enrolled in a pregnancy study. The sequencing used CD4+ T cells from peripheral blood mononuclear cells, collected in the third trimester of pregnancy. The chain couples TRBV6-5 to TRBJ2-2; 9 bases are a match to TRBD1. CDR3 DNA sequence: TGTGCCAGCACCACAGGGGGCGGCACCGGGGAGCTGTTTTTT. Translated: CASTTGGGTGELFF.